These T cell receptor beta chains were read from a single sample in a study of blood T cell repertoires in COVID-19. The repertoire was sequenced with immunoSEQ multiplex PCR; TCRdb's copy has only in-frame clones and lacks some. Of about 23,000 clones detected, around 94% appear once; the ten largest clones hold about 4%. Sample: peripheral blood. The receptor source for this set is a woman aged 45 to 65 with active COVID-19. CDR3s include the opening cysteine and the closing phenylalanine or tryptophan. A D gene is named only where the DNA matches it firmly. The listing skips clone size in some rows; elsewhere it reads once, few, many or a size class.

j_gene,abundance,d_gene,v_gene,len,CDR3nt,CDR3aa
TRBJ2-7,-,TRBD1,TRBV6-5,13,TGTGCCAGCAGGGGGACAGGGGTCCACGAGCAGTACTTC,CASRGTGVHEQYF
TRBJ1-3,few,-,TRBV7-2,17,TGTGCCAGCAGCTTAGTGTCCGTACAGATCTCTGGAAACACCATATATTTT,CASSLVSVQISGNTIYF
TRBJ1-2,-,-,TRBV25-1,16,TGTGCCAGCACGGGAGGGGATGCAGGGAGAATCCATGGCTACACCTTC,CASTGGDAGRIHGYTF
TRBJ1-3,-,-,TRBV27,12,TGTGCCAGCAGTTTCCACAGGTACACCATATATTTT,CASSFHRYTIYF
TRBJ2-3,-,TRBD2,TRBV27,15,TGTGCCAGCAGTTTCGGCGCGGGGGGCCTGGGGACGCAGTATTTT,CASSFGAGGLGTQYF
TRBJ1-5,few,TRBD1,TRBV6-2/TRBV6-3,16,TGTGCCAGCAGTTACTACACAGGGGCGGGAAATCAGCCCCAGCATTTT,CASSYYTGAGNQPQHF
TRBJ1-1,-,-,TRBV6-5,13,TGTGCCACCCGTCATACGACGACTGGTGAAGCTTTCTTT,CATRHTTTGEAFF
TRBJ1-2,-,TRBD1,TRBV6-6,14,TGTGCCAGCAGTTACTCCGGGACAGGGGCGGGCTACACCTTC,CASSYSGTGAGYTF
TRBJ2-2,-,-,TRBV10-1,15,TGCGCCAGCAGTGAGTCCTTCGGGGGCACCGGGGAGCTGTTTTTT,CASSESFGGTGELFF
TRBJ1-6,-,-,TRBV5-4,20,TGTGCCAGCAGCGCACGTTCGCAGGGGATTACCAGCTCCTATAATTCACCCCTCCACTTT,CASSARSQGITSSYNSPLHF
TRBJ2-7,once,TRBD2,TRBV7-9,16,TGTGCCAGCAGCCCAGTGGCTAGCGGGCTCTATTACGAGCAGTACTTC,CASSPVASGLYYEQYF
TRBJ1-1,-,-,TRBV5-1,15,TGCGCCAGCAGCGCGGGACTGGGCGAGGACACTGAAGCTTTCTTT,CASSAGLGEDTEAFF
TRBJ2-5,-,-,TRBV3-1/TRBV3-2,12,TGTGCCAGCAGCCAAGGTCCTAAGACCCAGTACTTC,CASSQGPKTQYF
TRBJ1-3,few,-,TRBV19,12,TGTGCCAGCGGGTGGTCAGGAAACACCATATATTTT,CASGWSGNTIYF
TRBJ2-1,-,TRBD2,TRBV6-5,14,TGTGCCAGCAGCTACCTAGGACTAGTAGATGAGCAGTTCTTC,CASSYLGLVDEQFF
TRBJ2-1,-,TRBD2,TRBV24-1,17,TGTGCCACCAGTGATGTTCCGGCTAGCGGGAGAGGTAATGAGCAGTTCTTC,CATSDVPASGRGNEQFF
TRBJ1-4,-,-,TRBV5-6,14,TGTGCCAGCAGCTTACAGCTTACTAATGAAAAACTGTTTTTT,CASSLQLTNEKLFF
TRBJ1-2,-,-,TRBV18,13,TGTGCCAGCTCATCCGACAGGACGTTTGGCTACACCTTC,CASSSDRTFGYTF
TRBJ2-5,-,-,TRBV14,15,TGTGCCAGCAGCCAACGGGGGTACGGTCGGGGGACCCAGTACTTC,CASSQRGYGRGTQYF
TRBJ2-1,-,-,TRBV5-4,15,TGTGCCAGCATCCCTTCGGGGGCGGGGGAGAATGAGCAGTTCTTC,CASIPSGAGENEQFF
TRBJ1-1,-,-,TRBV6-5,14,TGTGCCAGCAGCGCCCAGGGAGGAAACACTGAAGCTTTCTTT,CASSAQGGNTEAFF
TRBJ2-5,-,-,TRBV2,15,TGTGCCAGCAGCCAGGCCGGACTTAGGCAAGAGACCCAGTACTTC,CASSQAGLRQETQYF
TRBJ1-5,once,TRBD1,TRBV28,15,TGTGCCAGCAGTTCGGACAGGGGGTTTCATCAGCCCCAGCATTTT,CASSSDRGFHQPQHF
TRBJ2-7,-,-,TRBV2,13,TGTGCCAGCAGTCTTAATGAAGGGAGGAAGAGAGCCTTC,CASSLNEGRKRAF
TRBJ1-2,-,TRBD1,TRBV3-1/TRBV3-2,14,TGTGCCAGCAGCCAAGAGGGACAGGGTAATGGCTACACCTTC,CASSQEGQGNGYTF
TRBJ2-5,-,TRBD1,TRBV7-3,13,TGTGCCAGCAGCTGGACAGGGGAAGAGACCCAGTACTTC,CASSWTGEETQYF
TRBJ1-1,-,-,TRBV9,14,TGTGCCAGCAGCGTAGCTTGGCTTAACACTGAAGCTTTCTTT,CASSVAWLNTEAFF
TRBJ1-1,-,-,TRBV7-9,12,TGTGCCAGCACCACAGAGGGCACTGAAGCTTTCTTT,CASTTEGTEAFF
TRBJ1-1,-,-,TRBV5-1,13,TGCGCCAGCAGCTTGGCCGGTAGTGGTTTAGCTTTCTTT,CASSLAGSGLAFF
TRBJ2-2,-,TRBD1,TRBV14,16,TGTGCCAGCAGCCAAGGGGGACAGACGAACACCGGGGAGCTGTTTTTT,CASSQGGQTNTGELFF
TRBJ1-2,-,-,TRBV19,18,TGTGCCAGTAGTAGAGGCGGCAGGGAATACTACTCCTACTATGGCTACACCTTC,CASSRGGREYYSYYGYTF
TRBJ1-1,-,-,TRBV9,15,TGTGCCAGCAGCGTAGATGCCGGACAGCGCACTGAAGCTTTCTTT,CASSVDAGQRTEAFF
TRBJ2-1,-,TRBD2,TRBV5-1,15,TGCGCCAGCGGGGCGGGGGGATTCTCCTACAATGAGCAGTTCTTC,CASGAGGFSYNEQFF
TRBJ2-1,-,-,TRBV7-3,15,TGTGCCAGCAGCTTAAGAGGGTTAGGTGAGAATGAGCAGTTCTTC,CASSLRGLGENEQFF
TRBJ2-3,-,TRBD2,TRBV19,18,TGTGCCAGTAGTAGCGACGGCGGGAGCGTAAGTGGAGCAGATACGCAGTATTTT,CASSSDGGSVSGADTQYF
TRBJ2-7,-,TRBD1,TRBV19,13,TGTGCCAGTAACGAGACAGGGCCCTACGAGCAGTACTTC,CASNETGPYEQYF
TRBJ2-2,-,-,TRBV7-3,16,TGTGCCAGCAGCTTACTGGCTAGCGCGTACACCGGGGAGCTGTTTTTT,CASSLLASAYTGELFF
TRBJ1-2,-,-,TRBV25-1,13,TGTGCCAGTAGTCTTAGGGGGGGCTGGGGCTACACCTTC,CASSLRGGWGYTF
TRBJ2-1,-,TRBD2,TRBV9,17,TGTGCCAGCAGCCAAGATCCGGGACTAGCGTCCTACAATGAGCAGTTCTTC,CASSQDPGLASYNEQFF
TRBJ1-1,-,TRBD1,TRBV7-3,17,TGTGCCAGCAGCTTATCGACAGGGGGCATAGGGAACACTGAAGCTTTCTTT,CASSLSTGGIGNTEAFF
TRBJ2-3,-,-,TRBV6-5,12,TGTGCCAGCAATAGACAGGTAGATACGCAGTATTTT,CASNRQVDTQYF
TRBJ2-7,-,-,TRBV13,14,TGTGCCAGCAGCTTGGGTCGCAAGCAGGACGAGCAGTACTTC,CASSLGRKQDEQYF
TRBJ1-1,-,TRBD1,TRBV4-2,15,TGTGCCAGCAGCCGTACCGGGACAGGGGGCACTGAAGCTTTCTTT,CASSRTGTGGTEAFF
TRBJ2-7,-,-,TRBV6-5,12,TGTGCGTTGGGTAGGGAGCTCTACGAGCAGTACTTC,CALGRELYEQYF
TRBJ2-7,-,TRBD1,TRBV5-1,15,TGCGCCAGCAGCCTAAACCTACAGGGGGGCGGTGAGCAGTACTTC,CASSLNLQGGGEQYF
TRBJ1-2,-,-,TRBV28,12,TGTGCTACAGGTGTCTTGAACTATGGCTACACCTTC,CATGVLNYGYTF
TRBJ2-5,-,-,TRBV2,15,TGTGCCAGCAGTTCCCCCGGGACATACCAAGAGACCCAGTACTTC,CASSSPGTYQETQYF
TRBJ2-7,-,TRBD2,TRBV4-1,17,TGCGCCAGCAGCCAAGGGTCGGTAGCGGGAGGGATGTACGAGCAGTACTTC,CASSQGSVAGGMYEQYF
TRBJ2-3,-,-,TRBV2,20,TGTGCCAGCAGTGATAGGCGACAGACCGACCACCTTCCTAGCACAGATACGCAGTATTTT,CASSDRRQTDHLPSTDTQYF
TRBJ2-7,-,TRBD2,TRBV5-1,16,TGCGCCAGCAGCGCTGCCTCTAGCGGACCCGCCTACGAGCAGTACTTC,CASSAASSGPAYEQYF
TRBJ2-7,-,TRBD2,TRBV2,16,TGTGCCAGCAGTGACATCCTAGCTTCTTACGGGGGGGAGCAGTACTTC,CASSDILASYGGEQYF
TRBJ1-1,-,TRBD1,TRBV27,15,TGTGCCAGCACAAAGGCCGGGACAGGGAACACTGAAGCTTTCTTT,CASTKAGTGNTEAFF